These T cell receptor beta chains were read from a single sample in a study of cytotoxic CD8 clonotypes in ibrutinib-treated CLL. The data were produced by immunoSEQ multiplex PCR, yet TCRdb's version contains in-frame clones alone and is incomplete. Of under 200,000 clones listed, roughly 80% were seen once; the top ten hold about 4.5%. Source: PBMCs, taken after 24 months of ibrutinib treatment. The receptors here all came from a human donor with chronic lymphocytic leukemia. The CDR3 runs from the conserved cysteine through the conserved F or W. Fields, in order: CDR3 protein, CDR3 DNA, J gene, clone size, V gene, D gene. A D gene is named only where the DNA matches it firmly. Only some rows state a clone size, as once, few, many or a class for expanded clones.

CDR3aa: CASRHGPNYGYTF
CDR3nt: TGTGCCAGCAGGCACGGACCTAACTATGGCTACACCTTC
j_gene: TRBJ1-2
abundance: once
v_gene: TRBV7-3
d_gene: .

CDR3aa: CASRADSSWPYEQYF
CDR3nt: TGTGCCAGCAGGGCCGACTCCTCATGGCCCTACGAGCAGTACTTC
j_gene: TRBJ2-7
abundance: .
v_gene: TRBV6-5
d_gene: .

CDR3aa: CAWSATGGFGDIQYF
CDR3nt: TGTGCCTGGAGCGCTACAGGGGGCTTCGGTGACATTCAGTACTTC
j_gene: TRBJ2-4
abundance: .
v_gene: TRBV30
d_gene: TRBD1

CDR3aa: CASRLTGNTEAFF
CDR3nt: TGTGCCAGCAGGTTGACAGGGAACACTGAAGCTTTCTTT
j_gene: TRBJ1-1
abundance: .
v_gene: TRBV2
d_gene: .

CDR3aa: CASSQVDRGSGGYTF
CDR3nt: TGCGCCAGCAGCCAAGTGGACAGGGGATCGGGAGGCTACACCTTC
j_gene: TRBJ1-2
abundance: .
v_gene: TRBV4-1
d_gene: TRBD1

CDR3aa: CASSSRTEVNQPQHF
CDR3nt: TGTGCCAGCAGTTCCCGGACTGAAGTTAATCAGCCCCAGCATTTT
j_gene: TRBJ1-5
abundance: many
v_gene: TRBV27
d_gene: .

CDR3aa: CAISEGGGDTGELFF
CDR3nt: TGTGCCATCAGTGAAGGCGGGGGGGACACCGGGGAGCTGTTTTTT
j_gene: TRBJ2-2
abundance: .
v_gene: TRBV10-3
d_gene: TRBD2

CDR3aa: CASLPGGYTEAFF
CDR3nt: TGTGCCAGCCTTCCAGGGGGGTACACTGAAGCTTTCTTT
j_gene: TRBJ1-1
abundance: .
v_gene: TRBV7-8
d_gene: TRBD1

CDR3aa: CASSPRQGRQGHTGELFF
CDR3nt: TGTGCCAGCAGCCCCCGGCAGGGGCGCCAGGGGCACACCGGGGAGCTGTTTTTT
j_gene: TRBJ2-2
abundance: .
v_gene: TRBV11-1
d_gene: .

CDR3aa: CASSVSMEAYGYTF
CDR3nt: TGCGCCAGCAGCGTTTCGATGGAAGCCTATGGCTACACCTTC
j_gene: TRBJ1-2
abundance: once
v_gene: TRBV5-1
d_gene: .

CDR3aa: CASSVGVRGTDTQYF
CDR3nt: TGTGCCAGCAGCGTAGGTGTCAGGGGCACAGATACGCAGTATTTT
j_gene: TRBJ2-3
abundance: .
v_gene: TRBV9
d_gene: .

CDR3aa: CASSLLRDTQYF
CDR3nt: TGTGCCAGCAGCTTGTTACGGGATACGCAGTATTTT
j_gene: TRBJ2-3
abundance: .
v_gene: TRBV5-1
d_gene: .

CDR3aa: CAWSVRGRGMHEQYF
CDR3nt: TGTGCCTGGAGTGTACGGGGGAGGGGTATGCACGAGCAGTACTTC
j_gene: TRBJ2-7
abundance: .
v_gene: TRBV30
d_gene: TRBD2

CDR3aa: CASSPYDLMNTEAFF
CDR3nt: TGCGCCAGCAGCCCCTATGACTTAATGAACACTGAAGCTTTCTTT
j_gene: TRBJ1-1
abundance: .
v_gene: TRBV5-1
d_gene: .

CDR3aa: CASSLFRDSNQPQHF
CDR3nt: TGTGCCAGCAGTCTATTTCGGGACAGTAATCAGCCCCAGCATTTT
j_gene: TRBJ1-5
abundance: .
v_gene: TRBV6-6
d_gene: TRBD1

CDR3aa: CAWSVTGISGNTIYF
CDR3nt: TGTGCCTGGAGTGTAACGGGGATCTCTGGAAACACCATATATTTT
j_gene: TRBJ1-3
abundance: once
v_gene: TRBV30
d_gene: .

CDR3aa: CASSLGLRALYSNQPQHF
CDR3nt: TGTGCCAGCAGCTTAGGTTTGAGGGCCCTTTATAGCAATCAGCCCCAGCATTTT
j_gene: TRBJ1-5
abundance: .
v_gene: TRBV11-3
d_gene: .

CDR3aa: CASSFSGYTFGELFF
CDR3nt: .
j_gene: TRBJ2-2
abundance: .
v_gene: TRBV27
d_gene: .

CDR3aa: CASSLGGMNTEAFF
CDR3nt: TGTGCCAGCAGCTTGGGTGGCATGAACACTGAAGCTTTCTTT
j_gene: TRBJ1-1
abundance: .
v_gene: TRBV7-2
d_gene: .

CDR3aa: CASSLGRTNTYEQYF
CDR3nt: TGTGCCAGCAGCTTAGGGAGGACAAACACCTACGAGCAGTACTTC
j_gene: TRBJ2-7
abundance: .
v_gene: TRBV7-2
d_gene: .

CDR3aa: CASSLQTGGAFF
CDR3nt: TGTGCCAGCAGCCTTCAGACGGGGGGAGCTTTCTTT
j_gene: TRBJ1-1
abundance: .
v_gene: TRBV4-2
d_gene: .

CDR3aa: CASSSGQGGLGETQYF
CDR3nt: TGTGCCAGCAGTTCCGGACAGGGAGGTCTGGGAGAGACCCAGTACTTC
j_gene: TRBJ2-5
abundance: once
v_gene: TRBV28
d_gene: TRBD1

CDR3aa: CASSKQRTRTDTQYF
CDR3nt: TGTGCCAGCAGTAAACAGAGAACCCGCACAGATACGCAGTATTTT
j_gene: TRBJ2-3
abundance: .
v_gene: TRBV6-5
d_gene: .

CDR3aa: CASSVSGSYEQYF
CDR3nt: TGTGCCAGTAGTGTCAGCGGGAGCTACGAGCAGTACTTC
j_gene: TRBJ2-7
abundance: .
v_gene: TRBV19
d_gene: TRBD2

CDR3aa: CASSPRLGQGDSPLHF
CDR3nt: TGTGCCAGCTCACCCCGTCTGGGACAGGGGGATTCACCCCTCCACTTT
j_gene: TRBJ1-6
abundance: .
v_gene: TRBV18
d_gene: TRBD1

CDR3aa: CASSPSGEPSYEQYF
CDR3nt: TGTGCCAGCTCACCCTCGGGTGAGCCCTCCTACGAGCAGTACTTC
j_gene: TRBJ2-7
abundance: .
v_gene: TRBV18
d_gene: .

CDR3aa: CASSFQNQPKANYGYTF
CDR3nt: TGTGCCAGCAGCTTCCAAAACCAACCAAAGGCCAACTATGGCTACACCTTC
j_gene: TRBJ1-2
abundance: once
v_gene: TRBV7-8
d_gene: .

CDR3aa: CASTGLNNQPQHF
CDR3nt: TGTGCCAGTACGGGGCTCAACAATCAGCCCCAGCATTTT
j_gene: TRBJ1-5
abundance: .
v_gene: TRBV19
d_gene: .

CDR3aa: CASSQVNSGELFF
CDR3nt: TGTGCCAGCAGCCAAGTTAATAGTGGAGAGCTGTTTTTT
j_gene: TRBJ2-2
abundance: .
v_gene: TRBV4-2
d_gene: .

CDR3aa: CASSLPQLASGGTYEQYF
CDR3nt: TGCGCCAGCAGCCTTCCCCAGCTAGCGTCGGGTGGGACCTACGAGCAGTACTTC
j_gene: TRBJ2-7
abundance: .
v_gene: TRBV4-1
d_gene: .

CDR3aa: CASTPAPGEGSYNEQFF
CDR3nt: TGTGCCAGTACCCCGGCTCCGGGAGAAGGGTCCTACAATGAGCAGTTCTTC
j_gene: TRBJ2-1
abundance: .
v_gene: TRBV19
d_gene: .

CDR3aa: CASSPGQGATYEQYF
CDR3nt: TGTGCCAGCAGCCCAGGACAGGGGGCGACGTACGAGCAGTACTTC
j_gene: TRBJ2-7
abundance: .
v_gene: TRBV6-1
d_gene: TRBD1

CDR3aa: CASSLRPLGQGNVNTEAFF
CDR3nt: TGTGCCAGCAGCCTCCGCCCCCTGGGACAGGGTAATGTGAACACTGAAGCTTTCTTT
j_gene: TRBJ1-1
abundance: .
v_gene: TRBV4-2
d_gene: TRBD1

CDR3aa: CASSPQDRADTQYF
CDR3nt: TGTGCCAGCTCACCACAGGACAGGGCAGATACGCAGTATTTT
j_gene: TRBJ2-3
abundance: .
v_gene: TRBV18
d_gene: TRBD1

CDR3aa: CASSAMAQGAGEQYF
CDR3nt: TGTGCCAGCAGTGCAATGGCACAGGGGGCGGGCGAGCAGTACTTC
j_gene: TRBJ2-7
abundance: .
v_gene: TRBV6-1
d_gene: TRBD1

CDR3aa: CASSDPVGGSGYGYTF
CDR3nt: TGTGCCAGCAGTGATCCCGTGGGGGGAAGTGGCTATGGCTACACCTTC
j_gene: TRBJ1-2
abundance: .
v_gene: TRBV25-1
d_gene: .

CDR3aa: CATSRDPGSYGYTF
CDR3nt: TGTGCCACCAGCAGAGATCCCGGGTCTTATGGCTACACCTTC
j_gene: TRBJ1-2
abundance: .
v_gene: TRBV15
d_gene: .

CDR3aa: CASIAWNTGELFF
CDR3nt: TGTGCCAGCATAGCGTGGAACACCGGGGAGCTGTTTTTT
j_gene: TRBJ2-2
abundance: .
v_gene: TRBV19
d_gene: .

CDR3aa: CASSLFETGYEQYF
CDR3nt: TGTGCCAGCAGTTTATTCGAGACAGGTTACGAGCAGTACTTC
j_gene: TRBJ2-7
abundance: .
v_gene: TRBV28
d_gene: .

CDR3aa: CAWSVGLAGGNEQFF
CDR3nt: TGTGCCTGGAGTGTTGGACTAGCGGGGGGGAATGAGCAGTTCTTC
j_gene: TRBJ2-1
abundance: .
v_gene: TRBV30
d_gene: TRBD2